The 22 T cell receptor beta chains reported below all come from one sample, sequenced in a study of blood T cell repertoires in COVID-19. Sequencing was performed with immunoSEQ multiplex PCR; in TCRdb, only in-frame clones are kept and a portion is missing. The table shows 250,000 to 400,000 clones, with about 91% occurring only once. Material for sequencing was peripheral blood. These receptors were taken from a woman in her 30s with COVID-19, enrolled during active disease.

V gene TRBV7-2 combines with J gene TRBJ1-5, with 8 bases lining up with TRBD1. The CDR3 consists of 16 residues. The trim removed 1 base at V and 0 bases at J, leaving 2 bases unmatched. CDR1 SGHTA and CDR2 FQGNSA come from the germline V gene. CDR3 in amino acids: CASSLGDRISNQPQHF. The CDR3 DNA reads as TGTGCCAGCAGCTTAGGGGACAGGATTAGCAATCAGCCCCAGCATTTT. The entire variable domain, with the rest obtained from reference TRBV7-2 and TRBJ1-5, is as follows: GAGVSQSPSNKVTEKGKDVELRCDPISGHTALYWYRQSLGQGLEFLIYFQGNSAPDKSGLPSDRFSAERTGGSVSTLTIQRTQQEDSAVYLCASSLGDRISNQPQHFGDGTRLSIL.

V usage is TRBV2 and J usage is TRBJ1-3, with a weak D call TRBD1 (5 bases). V was trimmed by 4 bases and J by 4 bases, leaving 11 bases between them. The germline gives CDR1 SNHLY, CDR2 FYNNEI. This CDR3 contains 14 residues. The DNA of the CDR3 is TGTGCCAGCAGTGCTAGGACACGAGGAAACACCATATATTTT. This sequence encodes CASSARTRGNTIYF.

The rearrangement links TRBV5-8 to TRBJ2-3, with no clear D. This CDR3 spans 16 amino acids. With 1 base removed from V and 0 bases from J, the gap between germline ends came to 12 bases. Germline V gene data show CDR1 as SGHTS and CDR2 as YDEGEE. The CDR3 DNA reads as TGTGCCAGCAGCTTGATGATTAGCCCTAGCACAGATACGCAGTATTTT. Translating gives CASSLMISPSTDTQYF.

This clone was picked up one time. The rearrangement uses TRBV7-9 and TRBJ1-6; weak D call: TRBD1 (5 bases). The length of the CDR3 is 16 residues. Germline loops: CDR1 SEHNR, CDR2 FQNEAQ (reference sequence). V shed 5 bases and J shed 4 bases, with 15 bases lying between them. CDR3 sequence: CASSPSGGSYNSPLHF. CDR3 DNA sequence: TGTGCCAGCAGCCCCTCCGGGGGGTCATATAATTCACCCCTCCACTTT.

This chain uses TRBV12-3 or TRBV12-4 with TRBJ1-1; D is undetermined. The CDR3 is made up of 13 amino acids. The germline V and J ends were trimmed by 5 bases and 3 bases, with 10 bases remaining between them. Written as DNA, the CDR3 is TGTGCCAGCAGTGCCGACACGTACACTGAAGCTTTCTTT. Its translation: CASSADTYTEAFF.

V usage is TRBV7-9 and J usage is TRBJ2-7; 9 positions match TRBD1. Germline loops: CDR1 SEHNR, CDR2 FQNEAQ (reference sequence). The CDR3 spans 14 residues. V shed 1 base, J shed 3 bases, and the junction held 1 base outside the gene matches. CDR3 amino acids: CASSLVGQGYEQYF. CDR3 in DNA: TGTGCCAGCAGCTTAGTGGGACAGGGCTACGAGCAGTACTTC. Drawing the rest from reference TRBV7-9 and TRBJ2-7, the complete variable domain is DTGVSQNPRHKITKRGQNVTFRCDPISEHNRLYWYRQTLGQGPEFLTYFQNEAQLEKSRLLSDRFSAERPKGSFSTLEIQRTEQGDSAMYLCASSLVGQGYEQYFGPGTRLTVT.

This chain connects TRBV10-2 to TRBJ2-7, with D perhaps TRBD2 (7 bases). V dropped 3 bases and J dropped 3 bases, with 12 bases sitting between them. This CDR3 contains 14 residues. Per the germline V gene, CDR1 is WSHSY and CDR2 is SAAADI. In nucleotides, the CDR3 is TGCGCCAGCAGTGATAGGGGGGGCGTCTACGAGCAGTACGTC. Translated, it gives CASSDRGGVYEQYV.

The J gene is TRBJ1-2, the V gene TRBV28; D is unclear. Per the germline V gene, CDR1 is MDHEN and CDR2 is SYDVKM. The CDR3 has 14 amino acids. Deletions cut 10 bases from V and 4 bases from J, with 19 bases between. The CDR3 here is CATRHPLEGYGYTF. In DNA, the CDR3 is TGTGCCACCAGACACCCTCTTGAGGGCTATGGCTACACCTTC.

V gene TRBV7-9 combines with J gene TRBJ1-6, with D possibly TRBD1 on 5 matching bases. The length of the CDR3 is 17 residues. The germline gives CDR1 SEHNR, CDR2 FQNEAQ (reference sequence). V shed 0 bases and J shed 0 bases, with 9 bases lying between them. CDR3 sequence reads: CASSLAGGSSYNSPLHF. The CDR3 bases are TGTGCCAGCAGCTTAGCCGGGGGTAGCTCCTATAATTCACCCCTCCACTTT.

The chain has TRBV21-1 and TRBJ2-5; TRBD1 is taken as the D call from the table, unchecked against the DNA. TRBV21-1 is given as a pseudogene. The CDR3 length is 16 residues. The CDR3 DNA is TGTGCCAGCAACGACAGGGTAGATAGTCTCGGAGAGACCCAGTACTTC. Its translation is CASNDRVDSLGETQYF.

The chain combines TRBV9 with TRBJ1-4; D is ambiguous. The germline V gene has CDR1 SGDLS and CDR2 YYNGEE. The CDR3 runs to 17 residues. V lost 0 bases, J lost 3 bases, and 15 bases lay in between. The CDR3 spells CASSVDGGKASNEKLFF. In nucleotides, the CDR3 is TGTGCCAGCAGCGTAGATGGAGGGAAGGCGTCTAATGAAAAACTGTTTTTT.

The chain has TRBV6-5 and TRBJ1-1, with 7 bases that match TRBD1. CDR1 is MNHEY, CDR2 SVGAGI, per germline. The junction had 3 bases not matched to a gene; V was cut back by 7 bases and J by 7 bases. The CDR3 totals 11 residues. The CDR3 loop reads CASTQGIEAFF. DNA of the CDR3: TGTGCCAGCACACAGGGGATTGAAGCTTTCTTT.

This clone was counted only a few times. The J gene is TRBJ1-2, the V gene TRBV2, with 8 bases matching TRBD1. CDR3 size: 13 residues. The V segment lost 5 bases and the J segment 13 bases; nucleotides outside the gene matches: 12. CDR1 is SNHLY and CDR2 is FYNNEI in the germline V gene. The CDR3 sequence is CASSLDQGAFCTF. In nucleotides, the CDR3 is TGTGCCAGCAGTCTAGATCAGGGGGCGTTCTGCACCTTC.

This chain uses TRBV4-1 with TRBJ1-3; no clear D. V was cut by 3 bases and J by 0 bases, with 6 bases left in between. Germline V gene sequence: CDR1 MGHRA, CDR2 YSYEKL. The CDR3 is 14 residues long. CDR3 amino acids: CASSHPFSGNTIYF. CDR3 in DNA: TGCGCCAGCAGCCATCCCTTCTCTGGAAACACCATATATTTT.

The chain joins TRBV28 to TRBJ1-1; TRBD1 aligns across 7 bases. The CDR3 sequence is 15 residues long. Trimming removed 5 bases from V and 2 bases from J; junction bases left unmatched: 8. CDR1 is MDHEN, CDR2 SYDVKM, per germline. CDR3 nucleotides: TGTGCCAGCAGTCCCTCAAGGGGGCGTAACACTGAAGCTTTCTTT. Translating it yields CASSPSRGRNTEAFF.

V gene TRBV7-9 combines with J gene TRBJ2-5; tentative D call: TRBD2 (6 bases). The CDR3 totals 16 residues. Trimming shortened V by 3 bases and J by 3 bases, and 17 bases separated the two germline ends. CDR1 SEHNR and CDR2 FQNEAQ come from the germline V gene (reference sequence). CDR3 coding DNA: TGTGCCAGCAGCTTCACCCCCGGAGGGGCCAAAGAGACCCAGTACTTC. Residues: CASSFTPGGAKETQYF.

The chain has TRBV18 and TRBJ1-1; D possibly corresponds to TRBD1 (5 bases). V was pared by 4 bases and J by 0 bases, with 15 bases between. This CDR3 has 16 amino acids. Germline V gene data show CDR1 as KGHSH and CDR2 as LQKENI. CDR3 sequence reads: CASSLLSGDLNTEAFF. CDR3 coding DNA: TGTGCCAGCTCACTCCTTTCCGGGGACTTGAACACTGAAGCTTTCTTT.

This clone was found once. This chain joins TRBV7-9 and TRBJ1-1; TRBD1 agrees at 9 bases. CDR1 and CDR2 (germline): SEHNR, FQNEAQ (reference sequence). V shed 4 bases and J 5 bases; nucleotides not matched to a gene: 8. The CDR3 covers 15 residues. The CDR3 loop reads CASSSGTGLLTEAFF. The CDR3 DNA reads as TGTGCCAGCAGCTCCGGGACAGGGCTATTGACTGAAGCTTTCTTT.

J is TRBJ2-3 and V is TRBV5-1, with TRBD2 matching over 7 bases. J lost 5 bases, V lost 0 bases, and 3 bases had no gene match. This CDR3 comprises 14 residues. Germline CDR1 reads SGHRS; CDR2 reads YFSETQ. The CDR3: CASSLAGGQDTQYF. The CDR3 nucleotides are TGCGCCAGCAGCTTGGCGGGGGGTCAAGATACGCAGTATTTT.

The sample holds one count of this clone. V and J are TRBV5-1 and TRBJ1-3, with D possibly being TRBD1 (6 bases). The CDR3 runs to 19 residues. The V and J ends lost 1 base and 0 bases respectively, with 20 bases between them. Per the germline V gene, CDR1 is SGHRS and CDR2 is YFSETQ. Written as DNA, the CDR3 is TGCGCCAGCAGCTTGCTAGGACAGAGATCCCGAAGCTCTGGAAACACCATATATTTT. Translated: CASSLLGQRSRSSGNTIYF.

The rearrangement links TRBV29-1 to TRBJ1-3; D call uncertain. Trimming removed 4 bases from V and 2 bases from J, with 9 bases in between. Germline V lookup: CDR1 SQVTM, CDR2 ANQGSEA. The CDR3 spans 13 residues. The CDR3 bases are TGCAGCGTTGGCCAGAACCCTGGAAACACCATATATTTT. The encoded protein is CSVGQNPGNTIYF.

The chain carries TRBV24-1 and TRBJ2-2; 7 nucleotides line up with TRBD2. Losses at the gene ends were 5 bases for V and 4 bases for J; bases not matched to a gene: 6. Germline-derived CDR1 and CDR2 are KGHDR and SFDVKD. CDR3 length: 15 residues. DNA of the CDR3: TGTGCCACCAGTGCCAGGCCTAGCGGCACCGGGGAGCTGTTTTTT. Its protein product is CATSARPSGTGELFF.